The 10 T cell receptor beta chains given below trace back to one sample, sequenced in a study of cytomegalovirus exposure and HLA in healthy donors. Profiled with immunoSEQ multiplex PCR; TCRdb holds only in-frame clones, not every one. There are a few hundred thousand clones in the sample; 86% occur only once, and about 0.8% lies in the top ten. Sequenced: PBMCs. Receptors were obtained from a woman in her late teens or twenties in good health and CMV-seronegative.

This clone was seen a handful of times. The rearrangement joins TRBV6-5 to TRBJ1-2; a weak D match, TRBD1 (6 bases). CDR3 size: 13 residues. CDR1 and CDR2 from the germline V gene are MNHEY and SVGAGI. Trimming took 3 bases from V and 3 from J, leaving 8 bases between them. The CDR3 reads CASSYGQHYGYTF. CDR3 coding DNA: TGTGCCAGCAGTTATGGACAGCACTATGGCTACACCTTC.

V gene TRBV4-2 combines with J gene TRBJ2-1; 12 bases are shared with TRBD2. The CDR3 is made up of 15 amino acids. V trimming: 1 base; J trimming: 9 bases; junction bases outside the gene matches: 4. Germline V lookup: CDR1 LGHNA, CDR2 YNFKEQ. DNA for the CDR3: TGTGCCAGCAGCCAAGGACTAGCGGGAGCGGTTGAGCAGTTCTTC. Translated: CASSQGLAGAVEQFF.

The rearrangement links TRBV7-3 to TRBJ2-1; 10 bases agree with TRBD2. The CDR3 is made up of 15 amino acids. Unmatched junction bases numbered 6, after V lost 4 bases and J lost 6 bases. Germline V gene sequence: CDR1 SGHTA, CDR2 FQGTGA. Here the CDR3 reads CASSSLAGVGNEQFF. In nucleotides, the CDR3 is TGTGCCAGCAGCTCCCTAGCGGGAGTTGGCAATGAGCAGTTCTTC.

J is TRBJ1-4 and V is TRBV10-3; D may be TRBD1 (6 bases). CDR3 length: 17 residues. Trimming cost V 0 bases and J 6 bases, with 17 bases left between them. Germline assignment: CDR1 ENHRY and CDR2 SYGVKD. The CDR3 protein is CAISESKINRVDEKLFF. CDR3 coding DNA: TGTGCCATCAGTGAGTCAAAGATTAACAGGGTTGATGAAAAACTGTTTTTT.

This chain joins TRBV6-5 and TRBJ1-5; 7 bases map to TRBD1. Germline V CDR1 and CDR2: MNHEY, SVGAGI. The length of the CDR3 is 14 residues. The V segment lost 5 bases and the J segment 3 bases; nucleotides outside the gene matches: 4. Here the CDR3 DNA reads TGTGCCAGCAGTCCCGGGACAGTCAATCAGCCCCAGCATTTT. Translated: CASSPGTVNQPQHF.

This clone was counted between two and nine times. The chain has TRBV14 and TRBJ1-2; D is perhaps TRBD1 (5 bases). The CDR3 has 14 amino acids. Per germline, CDR1 SGHDN and CDR2 FVKESK. With 4 bases removed from V and 7 bases from J, the gap between germline ends came to 16 bases. CDR3 coding DNA: TGTGCCAGCAGCCGCATTGCCCTGGGGGGTGGCTACACCTTC. The encoded protein is CASSRIALGGGYTF.

V usage is TRBV9 and J usage is TRBJ1-2, with a weak D call TRBD1 (5 bases). The V gene lost 7 bases and the J gene lost 2 bases, with 12 bases spanning the gap. CDR1 and CDR2 from the germline V gene are SGDLS and YYNGEE. The CDR3 contains 13 residues. The CDR3 here is CASRSGGNYGYTF. Written as DNA, the CDR3 is TGTGCCAGCCGAAGCGGGGGGAACTATGGCTACACCTTC.

The chain couples TRBV18 to TRBJ2-3; maybe TRBD1 (6 bases). Per the germline V gene, CDR1 is KGHSH and CDR2 is LQKENI. Trimming removed 6 bases at V and 4 bases at J, with 11 bases between. The CDR3 has 13 residues. CDR3 bases: TGTGCCAGCTCCCTACAGGGAGCAGATACGCAGTATTTT. Amino acid sequence: CASSLQGADTQYF. The whole variable domain, filled in from reference TRBV18 and TRBJ2-3, reads NAGVMQNPRHLVRRRGQEARLRCSPMKGHSHVYWYRQLPEEGLKFMVYLQKENIIDESGMPKERFSAEFPKEGPSILRIQQVVRGDSAAYFCASSLQGADTQYFGPGTRLTVL.

The V call is TRBV7-2, the J call TRBJ2-2; 7 bases fit TRBD2. In germline, CDR1 is SGHTA, CDR2 FQGNSA. J lost 4 bases, V lost 5 bases, and 13 bases had no gene match. The CDR3 totals 17 residues. CDR3 nucleotide sequence: TGTGCCAGCAGCCGGACCGCTACTAGCGTGGGCACCGGGGAGCTGTTTTTT. It translates to CASSRTATSVGTGELFF. The whole variable domain, remainder taken from reference TRBV7-2 and TRBJ2-2, is GAGVSQSPSNKVTEKGKDVELRCDPISGHTALYWYRQSLGQGLEFLIYFQGNSAPDKSGLPSDRFSAERTGGSVSTLTIQRTQQEDSAVYLCASSRTATSVGTGELFFGEGSRLTVL.

This chain joins TRBV7-2 and TRBJ2-7; perhaps TRBD1 as D (6 bases). V was shortened by 4 bases and J by 2 bases, with 18 bases between the two germline ends. Germline V gene data show CDR1 as SGHTA and CDR2 as FQGNSA. The length of the CDR3 is 16 residues. This CDR3 is CASSSQGSGIPYEQYF. In nucleotides, the CDR3 is TGTGCCAGCAGCTCGCAGGGGTCGGGGATCCCCTACGAGCAGTACTTC.